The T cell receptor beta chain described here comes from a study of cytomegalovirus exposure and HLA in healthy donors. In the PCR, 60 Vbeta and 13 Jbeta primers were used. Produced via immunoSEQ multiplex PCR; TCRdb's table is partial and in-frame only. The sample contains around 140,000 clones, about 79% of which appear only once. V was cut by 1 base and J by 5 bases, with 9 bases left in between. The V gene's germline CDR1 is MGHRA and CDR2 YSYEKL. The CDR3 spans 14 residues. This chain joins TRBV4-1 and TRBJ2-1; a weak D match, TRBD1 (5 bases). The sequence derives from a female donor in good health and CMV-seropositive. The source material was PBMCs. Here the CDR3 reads CASSQGGKNNEQFF. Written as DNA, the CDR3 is TGCGCCAGCAGCCAAGGGGGCAAGAACAATGAGCAGTTCTTC.